These 27 T cell receptor beta chains came from one sample sequenced in a study of control samples from healthy donors and cancer patients. Sequencing was performed with immunoSEQ multiplex PCR; in TCRdb, only in-frame clones are kept and a portion is missing. The table shows about 89,000 clones, with around nine tenths occurring only once. Specimen: blood. All receptors come from a man between 25 and 39 years old in good health.

This rearrangement joins TRBV6-5 to TRBJ1-1; possible D gene TRBD1, 6 bases. Trimming left V 5 bases short and J 4 bases short, with 14 bases between. Germline assignment: CDR1 MNHEY and CDR2 SVGAGI. The CDR3 length is 14 residues. The CDR3 DNA follows: TGTGCCAGCAGTCCCGTGACAGGAGGCACTGAAGCTTTCTTT. Amino acids: CASSPVTGGTEAFF.

This sequence joins TRBV24-1 and TRBJ2-5; D remains unclear. The ends were cut back, 7 bases at V and 5 bases at J, with 7 bases in the middle. From germline, CDR1 is KGHDR and CDR2 SFDVKD. There are 11 residues in the CDR3. In nucleotides, the CDR3 is TGTGCCACCAGGACAATGGAGACCCAGTACTTC. It codes for CATRTMETQYF.

This clone was detected only once. The CDR3 sequence: CASGLGPLGEKLFF. CDR3 DNA: TGTGCTAGTGGTTTGGGCCCCCTGGGGGAAAAACTGTTTTTT. The chain combines TRBV12-5 with TRBJ1-4; D gene uncertain. Trimming removed 1 base from V and 8 bases from J, with 11 bases in between. Germline values: CDR1 LGHNT, CDR2 FRNRAP. The CDR3 contains 14 residues.

This clone was observed a handful of times. The chain employs TRBV5-1 and TRBJ1-1; D is undetermined. CDR3 length: 13 residues. The ends were cut back, 4 bases at V and 3 bases at J, with 10 bases in the middle. Germline V CDR1 and CDR2: SGHRS, YFSETQ. DNA of the CDR3: TGCGCCAGCAGCCTTAGCCGGGACACTGAAGCTTTCTTT. This translates into CASSLSRDTEAFF.

This sequence joins TRBV5-4 and TRBJ2-5; D may be TRBD2 (5 bases). Germline assignment: CDR1 SGHNT and CDR2 YYREEE (reference sequence). Trimming pared 1 base from V and 3 bases from J, leaving 19 bases between. CDR3 length: 17 residues. The CDR3 loop reads CASSLPRGSELKETQYF. The CDR3 DNA is TGTGCCAGCAGCTTGCCTAGAGGTAGCGAGCTCAAAGAGACCCAGTACTTC.

This clone is a singleton in its sample. This chain uses TRBV3-1 (or the pseudogene TRBV3-2) with TRBJ1-4; D is unclear. The CDR3 contains 14 residues. Germline loops: CDR1 LGHDT, CDR2 YNNKEL (reference sequence). Trimming left V 5 bases short and J 7 bases short, with 14 bases between. CDR3 DNA: TGTGCCAGCAGCTCCACAATTTCCGGTGAAAAACTGTTTTTT. It codes for CASSSTISGEKLFF.

The chain employs TRBV19 and TRBJ1-1; D gene unclear. V was pared by 3 bases and J by 12 bases, with 14 bases between. The CDR3 spans 12 residues. The germline V gene encodes CDR1 LNHDA and CDR2 SQIVND (reference sequence). CDR3 in DNA: TGTGCCAGTAGTATTGGGTTCATGAATTCTTTCTTT. This translates into CASSIGFMNSFF.

The chain joins TRBV11-2 to TRBJ2-5; a possible D gene is TRBD2 (6 bases). The V end lost 5 bases, the J end lost 5 bases, and 12 bases lay between the germline ends. Germline assignment: CDR1 SGHAT and CDR2 FQNNGV. The CDR3 covers 13 residues. CDR3 bases: TGTGCCAGCAGCCCGGACTACGTCGAGACCCAGTACTTC. Translation gives CASSPDYVETQYF.

Written as DNA, the CDR3 is TGTGCCAGCAGCTTAGGCGTACAGGGGAGCTATGGCTACACCTTC. Encoded protein: CASSLGVQGSYGYTF. The genes are TRBV7-2 and TRBJ1-2; 7 bases fit TRBD1. Germline V gene lookup returns CDR1 SGHTA and CDR2 FQGNSA. The CDR3 is made up of 15 amino acids. The ends lost 1 base at V and 4 bases at J; junction bases unmatched: 6.

The chain is built from TRBV6-2 or TRBV6-3 and TRBJ1-1; possibly TRBD1 for D (5 bases). This CDR3 is 15 amino acids long. V dropped 4 bases and J dropped 0 bases, with 12 bases sitting between them. Germline V lookup: CDR1 MNHEY, CDR2 SVGEGT. CDR3 coding DNA: TGTGCCAGCAGTTTCGGGACGTTGATGAACACTGAAGCTTTCTTT. Translating it yields CASSFGTLMNTEAFF.

The V call is TRBV28, the J call TRBJ1-5, with 7 bases identical to TRBD1. In germline, CDR1 is MDHEN, CDR2 SYDVKM. Trimming removed 5 bases from V and 3 bases from J; junction bases left unmatched: 4. The CDR3 has 14 amino acids. The CDR3 DNA is TGTGCCAGCAGTCTCGGACAGGTCAATCAGCCCCAGCATTTT. Its translation is CASSLGQVNQPQHF.

This clone was counted a single time. The gene calls are TRBV7-9 and TRBJ2-2; 9 nucleotides line up with TRBD1. Looked up from germline, CDR1 is SEHNR and CDR2 is FQNEAQ (reference sequence). The CDR3 consists of 15 residues. The J segment lost 6 bases and the V segment lost 5 bases, leaving 7 bases of the junction unmatched. This chain's CDR3 is CASSRADRGPGELFF. In nucleotides, the CDR3 is TGTGCCAGCAGCCGAGCGGACAGGGGTCCCGGGGAGCTGTTTTTT.

This sequence joins TRBV2 and TRBJ2-3; D is unresolved. The CDR3 has 14 residues. Germline values: CDR1 SNHLY, CDR2 FYNNEI. With 0 bases removed from V and 3 bases from J, the gap between germline ends came to 7 bases. This CDR3 is CASSEALGTDTQYF. Written as DNA, the CDR3 is TGTGCCAGCAGTGAAGCTTTAGGAACAGATACGCAGTATTTT.

The V and J genes are TRBV25-1 and TRBJ2-3; possibly TRBD1 for D (6 bases). V was pared by 1 base and J by 3 bases, with 14 bases between. The CDR3 spans 16 residues. CDR1 MGHDK and CDR2 SYGVNS come from the germline V gene. The CDR3 nucleotides are TGTGCCAGCAGTGAATGGCAGGGGATAGGGACAGATACGCAGTATTTT. Translated: CASSEWQGIGTDTQYF.

The chain uses TRBV4-1 and TRBJ1-2, with 7 bases matching TRBD1. Germline CDR1 reads MGHRA; CDR2 reads YSYEKL. Unmatched junction bases numbered 6, after V lost 1 base and J lost 10 bases. This CDR3 contains 13 residues. The CDR3 loop is CASSQVGTVLYTF. CDR3 DNA: TGCGCCAGCAGCCAAGTAGGGACAGTCCTCTACACCTTC.

This sequence joins TRBV10-3 and TRBJ2-2; 8 bases agree with TRBD2. The CDR3 has 16 amino acids. Trimming removed 0 bases from V and 4 bases from J; junction bases left unmatched: 4. CDR1 and CDR2 from the germline V gene are ENHRY and SYGVKD. The CDR3 sequence is CAISESPGGSTGELFF. For the CDR3, the DNA is TGTGCCATCAGTGAGTCTCCGGGGGGGAGCACCGGGGAGCTGTTTTTT.

The chain joins TRBV3-1 (or the pseudogene TRBV3-2) to TRBJ1-4; D perhaps matches TRBD1 (5 bases). V lost 4 bases to trimming and J lost 8 bases, with 14 bases between them. Germline V CDR1 and CDR2: LGHDT, YNNKEL (reference sequence). The CDR3 is 14 residues long. CDR3: CASSPYGGEEKLFF. The CDR3 bases are TGTGCCAGCAGCCCATACGGGGGGGAAGAAAAACTGTTTTTT.

The rearrangement uses TRBV25-1 and TRBJ1-5; D is undetermined. The V gene lost 1 base and the J gene lost 9 bases, with 10 bases spanning the gap. This CDR3 comprises 13 residues. The germline gives CDR1 MGHDK, CDR2 SYGVNS. This CDR3 reads CASSELDLGPQHF. The CDR3 nucleotides read TGTGCCAGCAGTGAATTAGACCTCGGGCCCCAGCATTTT.

This clone was observed a single time. The CDR3 nucleotides read TGTGCCAGCAGCCAGGAAGAGACCCAGTACTTC. Its protein product is CASSQEETQYF. The rearrangement links TRBV4-2 to TRBJ2-5, with D unclear. V was trimmed by 3 bases and J by 3 bases, leaving 2 bases between them. CDR1 and CDR2 from the germline V gene are LGHNA and YNFKEQ. The CDR3 consists of 11 residues.

This clone has just one count. V usage is TRBV6-1 and J usage is TRBJ2-7; 9 bases match TRBD2. Per the germline V gene, CDR1 is MNHNS and CDR2 is SASEGT. V dropped 0 bases and J dropped 6; count of bases not matched to a gene: 15. This CDR3 has 18 residues. The CDR3 nucleotides read TGTGCCAGCAGTGAAGCAACAGGATTTCTAGCGGGGCCTCGCGAGCAGTACTTC. It yields the protein CASSEATGFLAGPREQYF.

This clone was counted a single time. The chain employs TRBV19 and TRBJ2-7; the D gene is possibly TRBD1 (6 bases). The CDR3 loop spans 14 amino acids. The V gene's germline CDR1 is LNHDA and CDR2 SQIVND (reference sequence). Deletions cut 3 bases from V and 7 bases from J, with 16 bases between. CDR3 loop: CASSMGWTQGEQYF. The CDR3 coding sequence is TGTGCCAGTAGTATGGGCTGGACACAGGGAGAGCAGTACTTC.

The gene calls are TRBV6-1 and TRBJ1-3, with D maybe TRBD1 (6 bases). This CDR3 comprises 16 residues. Between the trimmed V and J ends, which lost 2 bases and 6 bases, there was a span of 17 bases. Germline V gene data show CDR1 as MNHNS and CDR2 as SASEGT. CDR3 in amino acids: CASSEIYGTTKNTIYF. CDR3 coding DNA: TGTGCCAGCAGTGAAATTTACGGGACAACAAAAAACACCATATATTTT.

This clone was detected only a few times. The CDR3 region is CASSDFSKGTEAFF. The CDR3 DNA reads as TGTGCCAGCAGTGACTTTAGTAAAGGCACTGAAGCTTTCTTT. The chain is built from TRBV6-4 and TRBJ1-1; D is unresolved. Deletions cut 1 base from V and 4 bases from J, with 10 bases between. The CDR3 contains 14 residues. Germline lookup yields CDR1 MRHNA and CDR2 SNTAGT.

This clone was counted once. Here the CDR3 reads CASSWTSGSYEQYF. The DNA for the CDR3 is TGTGCCAGCAGCTGGACTAGCGGGTCCTACGAGCAGTACTTC. The rearrangement uses TRBV11-1 and TRBJ2-7; 11 bases agree with TRBD2. With 4 bases clipped from V and 1 base from J, the junction kept 0 bases outside the gene matches. The CDR3 has 14 amino acids. CDR1 is SGHAT and CDR2 is FQDESV in the germline V gene (reference sequence).

J is TRBJ2-7 and V is TRBV7-2, with 10 bases matching TRBD2. CDR1 and CDR2 from the germline V gene are SGHTA and FQGNSA. The V gene end was trimmed by 2 bases and the J gene end by 2 bases; junction bases not matched to a gene: 6. CDR3 size: 16 residues. The CDR3 region has the DNA TGTGCCAGCAGCTTATGGCGTAGCGGGGGGCCCTACGAGCAGTACTTC. Translation gives CASSLWRSGGPYEQYF.

The chain recombines TRBV19 with TRBJ1-2; maybe TRBD1 (6 bases). V gave up 7 bases and J gave up 4 bases, with 16 bases separating them. The CDR3 has 14 residues. CDR1 LNHDA and CDR2 SQIVND come from the germline V gene (reference sequence). CDR3 protein: CASNTRGGVYGYTF. CDR3 DNA sequence: TGTGCCAGTAACACGCGAGGGGGGGTCTATGGCTACACCTTC.

The chain has TRBV7-8 and TRBJ1-3; 8 nucleotides line up with TRBD1. Trimming took 4 bases from V and 0 from J; bases not matched to a gene: 5. Germline V gives CDR1 SGHVS, CDR2 FQNEAQ. The CDR3 is 16 residues long. CDR3 loop: CASSSGQAFSGNTIYF. The CDR3 DNA sequence: TGTGCCAGCAGCTCGGGACAGGCTTTCTCTGGAAACACCATATATTTT. The full variable domain, completed using reference TRBV7-8 and TRBJ1-3, is GAGVSQSPRYKVAKRGQDVALRCDPISGHVSLFWYQQALGQGPEFLTYFQNEAQLDKSGLPSDRFFAERPEGSVSTLKIQRTQQEDSAVYLCASSSGQAFSGNTIYFGEGSWLTVV.